This passage covers 3 T cell receptor beta chains from one sample sequenced in a study of shared clonotypes between healthy human individuals. Generated by immunoSEQ multiplex PCR, the TCRdb table keeps only in-frame clones and is missing some. The sample lists fewer than 350,000 clones; roughly 91% were seen once. The sequenced sample was memory CD8+ T cells sorted from blood. The subset denotes: CD45RO+ cells pooled with CCR7-negative TemRA cells. Receptors were obtained from a man aged 18 to 30 in good health.

V usage is TRBV30 and J usage is TRBJ1-6; 9 bases fit TRBD1. This CDR3 has 13 amino acids. The J segment lost 10 bases and the V segment lost 3 bases, leaving 4 bases of the junction unmatched. CDR1 is GTSNPN and CDR2 is SVGIG in the germline V gene (reference sequence). CDR3 in DNA: TGTGCCTGGAGGGGACAGGGTGGATCACCCCTCCACTTT. This codes for CAWRGQGGSPLHF.

The chain is built from TRBV6-1 and TRBJ2-7; D gene unclear. The CDR3 loop spans 15 amino acids. Between the trimmed V and J ends, which lost 3 bases and 2 bases, there was a span of 14 bases. Germline V CDR1 and CDR2: MNHNS, SASEGT. The CDR3 nucleotides are TGTGCCAGCAGTGATTTCACAGATTTAACCTACGAGCAGTACTTC. It encodes CASSDFTDLTYEQYF.

This rearrangement joins TRBV4-1 to TRBJ1-4; D is undetermined. The V end was cut by 0 bases, the J end by 8 bases, with 13 bases between. Germline V lookup: CDR1 MGHRA, CDR2 YSYEKL. The CDR3 runs to 15 residues. In DNA form, the CDR3 reads TGCGCCAGCAGCCAAGAGGGGTACTTCGAGGAAAAACTGTTTTTT. This translates into CASSQEGYFEEKLFF.